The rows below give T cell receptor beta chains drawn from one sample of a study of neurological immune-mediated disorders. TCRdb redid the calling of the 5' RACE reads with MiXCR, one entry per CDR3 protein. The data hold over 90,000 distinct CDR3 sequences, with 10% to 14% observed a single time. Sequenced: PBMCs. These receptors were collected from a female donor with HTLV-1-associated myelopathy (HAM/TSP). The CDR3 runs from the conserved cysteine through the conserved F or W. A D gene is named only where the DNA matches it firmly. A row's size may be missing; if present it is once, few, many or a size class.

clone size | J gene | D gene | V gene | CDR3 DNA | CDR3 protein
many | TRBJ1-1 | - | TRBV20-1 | TGCAGTGCTAGAGATGTGCGGGGCACTGAAGCTTTCTTT | CSARDVRGTEAFF
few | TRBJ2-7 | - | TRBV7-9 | TGTGCCAGCAGCCTCATAGGGGCCTACGAGCAGTACTTC | CASSLIGAYEQYF
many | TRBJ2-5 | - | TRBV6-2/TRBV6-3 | TGTGCCAGCACTAAACGGGTCCCAGTGGCGACCCAGTACTTC | CASTKRVPVATQYF
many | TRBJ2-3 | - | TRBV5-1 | TGCGCCAGCAGCTTGGGCGTATCCTCAAGTGGAGATACGCAGTATTTT | CASSLGVSSSGDTQYF
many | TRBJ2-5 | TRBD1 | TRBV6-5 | TGTGCCAGCAGCGGGACAGGGGTTGCGCCAGAGACCCAGTACTTC | CASSGTGVAPETQYF
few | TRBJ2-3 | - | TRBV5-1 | TGCGCCAGCAGCCTAGAAGACTATCGCACAGATACGCAGTATTTT | CASSLEDYRTDTQYF
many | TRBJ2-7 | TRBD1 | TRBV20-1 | TGCAGTGCCGAACTCAGGACAGGGGGTTCTAGCTTC | CSAELRTGGSSF
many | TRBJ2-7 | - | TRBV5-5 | TGTGCCAGCAGCCGAACCTTTGACGGCTCCTACGAGCAGTACTTC | CASSRTFDGSYEQYF
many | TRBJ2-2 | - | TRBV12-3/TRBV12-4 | TGTGCCAGCAGTCCAACCGGGACGGCGAACACCGGGGAGCTGTTTTTT | CASSPTGTANTGELFF
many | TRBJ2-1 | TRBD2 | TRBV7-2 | TGTGCCAGCAGCTTAAGCGGGGGGACTTACAATGAGCAGTTCTTC | CASSLSGGTYNEQFF
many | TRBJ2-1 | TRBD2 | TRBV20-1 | TGCAGTGCTAGCGGGGGGTCCTACAATGAGCAGTTCTTC | CSASGGSYNEQFF
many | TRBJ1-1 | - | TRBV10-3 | TGTGCCATCAGCCATGGGAAGGGGCCCAGCACTGAAGCTTTCTTT | CAISHGKGPSTEAFF
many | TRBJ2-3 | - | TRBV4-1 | TGCGCCAGCAGCCTAGCGTCCGGTCCAGATACGCAGTATTTT | CASSLASGPDTQYF
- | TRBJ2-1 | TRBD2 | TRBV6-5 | TGTGCCAGCAGTTCACCCCCCCGGGTACTAGCGGGGGGGCATTCCAATGAGCAGTTCTTC | CASSSPPRVLAGGHSNEQFF
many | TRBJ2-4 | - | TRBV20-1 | TGCAGTGCTGAGGGAAGAGGAATTCAGTACTTC | CSAEGRGIQYF
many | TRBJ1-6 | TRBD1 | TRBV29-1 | TGCAGCGCCGGGACAGGGTATAATTCACCCCTCCACTTT | CSAGTGYNSPLHF
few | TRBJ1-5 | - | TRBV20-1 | TGCAGTGCTACCGGACCCTTTCTTCAGCCCCAGCATTTT | CSATGPFLQPQHF
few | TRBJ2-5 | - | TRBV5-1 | TGCGCCAGCAGCTTAGATGCCAAGCGGGAGACCCAGTACTTC | CASSLDAKRETQYF
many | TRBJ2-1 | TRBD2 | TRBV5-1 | TGCGCCAGCAGCTCCACGGGGGGGCGTGATGAGCAGTTCTTC | CASSSTGGRDEQFF
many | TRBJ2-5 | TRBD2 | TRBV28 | TGTGCCAGCAGCCCCGGCGGGATAGCGGGAGAGACCCAGTACTTC | CASSPGGIAGETQYF
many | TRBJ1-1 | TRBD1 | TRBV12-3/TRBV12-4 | TGTGCCAGCAGTGCTGGACAGGGTGGGACTGAAGCTTTCTTT | CASSAGQGGTEAFF
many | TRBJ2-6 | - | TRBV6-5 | TGTGCCAGCAGTTACGGGGGCGACTCTGGGGCCAACGTCCTGACTTTC | CASSYGGDSGANVLTF
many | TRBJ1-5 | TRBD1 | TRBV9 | TGTGCCAGCAGCGTGGGACAGTATAGCAATCAGCCCCAGCATTTT | CASSVGQYSNQPQHF
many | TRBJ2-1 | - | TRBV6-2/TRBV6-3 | TGTGCCAGCCGCCCCGACTCCTACAATGAGCAGTTCTTC | CASRPDSYNEQFF
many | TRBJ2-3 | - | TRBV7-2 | TGTGCCAGCAGGGTCCAAGTCGGCACAGATACGCAGTATTTT | CASRVQVGTDTQYF
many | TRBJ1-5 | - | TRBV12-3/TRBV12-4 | TGTGCCAGCAGTAGTATGGGGGCGACTAGCAATCAGCCCCAGCATTTT | CASSSMGATSNQPQHF
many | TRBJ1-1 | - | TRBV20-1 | TGCAGTGCTAAAAGGGGGGGCCTAGACACTGAAGCTTTCTTT | CSAKRGGLDTEAFF
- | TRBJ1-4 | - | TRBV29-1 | TGCAGCGGCGGAGGCATTGCGGGTGAAAAACTGTTTTTT | CSGGGIAGEKLFF
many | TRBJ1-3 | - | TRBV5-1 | TGCGCCAGCAGCTTGGTTGGGGAGTCAGGAAACACCATATATTTT | CASSLVGESGNTIYF
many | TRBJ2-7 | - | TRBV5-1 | TGCGCCAGCAGCTTGGTCCAGAGGGCCTACGAGCAGTACTTC | CASSLVQRAYEQYF
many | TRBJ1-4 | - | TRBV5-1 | TGCGCCAGCAGCTTGGAGGGATCAACTAATGAAAAACTGTTTTTT | CASSLEGSTNEKLFF
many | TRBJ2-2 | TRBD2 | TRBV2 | TGTGCCAGCACCCCTGAGCGGGGGGCGAAAACCGGGGAGCTGTTTTTT | CASTPERGAKTGELFF
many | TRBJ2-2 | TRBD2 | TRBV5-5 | TGTGCCAGCAAACCTCTAGCGGGACTAGCTGGGTTCGGGGAGCTGTTTTTT | CASKPLAGLAGFGELFF
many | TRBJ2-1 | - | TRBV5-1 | TGCGCCAGCAGCTCGGTGGGCGGGGACTACAATGAGCAGTTCTTC | CASSSVGGDYNEQFF
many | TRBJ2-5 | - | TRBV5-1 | TGCGCCAGCAGCTTGGGGCAGGTGATGGGAGAGACCCAGTACTTC | CASSLGQVMGETQYF
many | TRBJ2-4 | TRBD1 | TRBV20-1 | TGCAGTGCTAAGACTGGGGACAGAGAGAAAAACATTCAGTACTTC | CSAKTGDREKNIQYF
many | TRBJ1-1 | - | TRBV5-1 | TGCGCCAGCAGCTTGGTGGAAAACGAAGCTTTCTTT | CASSLVENEAFF
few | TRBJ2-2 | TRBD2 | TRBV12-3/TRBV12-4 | TGTGCCAGCAGTTTACGGCGGGGGGCGGGACGGACCGGGGAGCTGTTTTTT | CASSLRRGAGRTGELFF
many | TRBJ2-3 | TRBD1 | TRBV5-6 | TGTGCCAGCAGCTCAAGGACAGGGGGGGATACGCAGTATTTT | CASSSRTGGDTQYF
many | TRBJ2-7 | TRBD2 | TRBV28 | TGTGCCAGCGGACCCCTAGCGGGGTCCCCCTACGAGCAGTACTTC | CASGPLAGSPYEQYF
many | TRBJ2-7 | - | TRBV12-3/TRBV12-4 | TGTGCCAGCAGTCCCCGGGTCTCGGTGCGATACGAGCAGTACTTC | CASSPRVSVRYEQYF
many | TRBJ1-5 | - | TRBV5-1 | TGCGCCAGCAGCCCGGGGCCGACCGAGCAGCCCCAGCATTTT | CASSPGPTEQPQHF
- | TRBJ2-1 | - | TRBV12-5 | TGTGCCAGAAGTCCCGGGAAACTCAATGAGCAGTTCTTC | CARSPGKLNEQFF
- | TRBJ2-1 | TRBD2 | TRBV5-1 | TGCGCCAGCAGCCACGTTTTAGCGGGGGGTTCCTACAATGAGCAGTTCTTC | CASSHVLAGGSYNEQFF
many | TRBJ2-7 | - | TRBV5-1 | TGCGCCAGCAGCTTCGGCCCAGATAGTTACGAGCAGTACTTC | CASSFGPDSYEQYF